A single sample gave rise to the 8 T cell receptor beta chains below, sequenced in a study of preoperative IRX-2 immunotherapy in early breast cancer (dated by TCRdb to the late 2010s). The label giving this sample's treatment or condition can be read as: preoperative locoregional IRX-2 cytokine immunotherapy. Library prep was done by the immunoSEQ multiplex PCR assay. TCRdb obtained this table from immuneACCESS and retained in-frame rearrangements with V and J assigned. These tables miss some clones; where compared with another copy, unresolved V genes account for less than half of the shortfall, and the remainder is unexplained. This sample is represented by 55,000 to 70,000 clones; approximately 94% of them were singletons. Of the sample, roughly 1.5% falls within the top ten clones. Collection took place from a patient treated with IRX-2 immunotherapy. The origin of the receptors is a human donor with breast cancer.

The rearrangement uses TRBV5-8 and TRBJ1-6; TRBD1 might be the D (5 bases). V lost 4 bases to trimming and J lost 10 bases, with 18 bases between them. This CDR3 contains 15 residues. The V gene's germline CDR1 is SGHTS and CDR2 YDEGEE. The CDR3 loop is CASSTRQTFGSPLHF. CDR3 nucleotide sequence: TGTGCCAGCAGCACACGACAGACCTTTGGGTCACCCCTCCACTTT.

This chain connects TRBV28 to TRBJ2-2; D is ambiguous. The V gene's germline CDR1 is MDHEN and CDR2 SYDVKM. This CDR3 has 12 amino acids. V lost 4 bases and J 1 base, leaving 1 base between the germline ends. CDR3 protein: CASSWNTGELFF. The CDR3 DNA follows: TGTGCCAGCAGTTGGAACACCGGGGAGCTGTTTTTT.

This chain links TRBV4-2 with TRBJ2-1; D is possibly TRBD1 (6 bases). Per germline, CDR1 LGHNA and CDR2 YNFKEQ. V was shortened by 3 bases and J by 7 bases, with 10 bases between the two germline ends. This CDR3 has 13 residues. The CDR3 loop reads CASSQYRDNEQFF. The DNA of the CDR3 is TGTGCCAGCAGCCAGTACAGGGATAATGAGCAGTTCTTC.

This chain's CDR3 is CASSRGGAYGYTF. CDR3 nucleotides: TGTGCCAGCAGTCGTGGAGGGGCCTATGGCTACACCTTC. The chain recombines TRBV7-2 with TRBJ1-2; D is perhaps TRBD1 (5 bases). CDR1 and CDR2 (germline): SGHTA, FQGNSA. Trimming stripped 6 bases from V and 4 bases from J, with 12 bases between. This CDR3 contains 13 residues.

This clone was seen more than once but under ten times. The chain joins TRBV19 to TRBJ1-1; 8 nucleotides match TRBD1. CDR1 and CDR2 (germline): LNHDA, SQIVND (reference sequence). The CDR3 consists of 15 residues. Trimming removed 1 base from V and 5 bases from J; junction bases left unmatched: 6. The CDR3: CASSIGSGGYTEAFF. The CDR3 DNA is TGTGCCAGTAGTATAGGTTCAGGGGGCTATACTGAAGCTTTCTTT.

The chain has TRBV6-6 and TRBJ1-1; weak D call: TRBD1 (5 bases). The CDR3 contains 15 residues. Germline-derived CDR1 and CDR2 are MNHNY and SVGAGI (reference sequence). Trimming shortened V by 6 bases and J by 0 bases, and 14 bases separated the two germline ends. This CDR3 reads CASRSPGTVNTEAFF. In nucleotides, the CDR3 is TGTGCCAGCAGGTCTCCCGGGACGGTGAACACTGAAGCTTTCTTT.

DNA for the CDR3: TGTGCCAGCAGCTTAGATTGGGCAGGGGAAGACTATGGCTACACCTTC. Protein sequence: CASSLDWAGEDYGYTF. This rearrangement joins TRBV11-2 to TRBJ1-2; tentative D call: TRBD1 (6 bases). CDR1 and CDR2 (germline): SGHAT, FQNNGV. This CDR3 region has 16 residues. Trimming left V 0 bases short and J 3 bases short, with 14 bases between. The full variable domain, with the rest looked up from reference TRBV11-2 and TRBJ1-2, is EAGVAQSPRYKIIEKRQSVAFWCNPISGHATLYWYQQILGQGPKLLIQFQNNGVVDDSQLPKDRFSAERLKGVDSTLKIQPAKLEDSAVYLCASSLDWAGEDYGYTFGSGTRLTVV.

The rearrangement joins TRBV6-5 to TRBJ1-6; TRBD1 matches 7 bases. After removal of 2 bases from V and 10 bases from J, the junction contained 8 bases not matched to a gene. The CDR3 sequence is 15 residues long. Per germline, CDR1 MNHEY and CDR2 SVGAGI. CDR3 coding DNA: TGTGCCAGCAGTTACCTGTCACAGGGGTACTCACCCCTCCACTTT. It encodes CASSYLSQGYSPLHF.